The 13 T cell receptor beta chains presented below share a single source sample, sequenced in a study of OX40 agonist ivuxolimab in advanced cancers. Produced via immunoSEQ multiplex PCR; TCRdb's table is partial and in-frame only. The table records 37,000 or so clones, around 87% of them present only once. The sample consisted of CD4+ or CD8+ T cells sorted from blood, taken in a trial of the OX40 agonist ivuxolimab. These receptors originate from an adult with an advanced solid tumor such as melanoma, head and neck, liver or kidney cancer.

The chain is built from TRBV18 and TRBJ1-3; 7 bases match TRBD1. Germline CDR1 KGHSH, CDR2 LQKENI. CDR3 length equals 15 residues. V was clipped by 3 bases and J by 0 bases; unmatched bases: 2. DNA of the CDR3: TGTGCCAGCTCACCGGACAGGACCTCTGGAAACACCATATATTTT. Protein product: CASSPDRTSGNTIYF.

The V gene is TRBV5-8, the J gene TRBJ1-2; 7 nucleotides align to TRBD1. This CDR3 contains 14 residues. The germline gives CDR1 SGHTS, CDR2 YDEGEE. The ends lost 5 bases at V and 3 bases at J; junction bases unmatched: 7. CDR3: CASRPGTEDYGYTF. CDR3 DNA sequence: TGTGCCAGCAGACCCGGGACAGAAGACTATGGCTACACCTTC.

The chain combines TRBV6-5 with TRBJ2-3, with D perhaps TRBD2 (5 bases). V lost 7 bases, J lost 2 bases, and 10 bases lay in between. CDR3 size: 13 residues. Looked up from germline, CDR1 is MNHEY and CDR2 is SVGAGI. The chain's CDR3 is CASMAGDTDTQYF. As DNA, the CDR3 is TGTGCCAGCATGGCCGGGGACACAGATACGCAGTATTTT.

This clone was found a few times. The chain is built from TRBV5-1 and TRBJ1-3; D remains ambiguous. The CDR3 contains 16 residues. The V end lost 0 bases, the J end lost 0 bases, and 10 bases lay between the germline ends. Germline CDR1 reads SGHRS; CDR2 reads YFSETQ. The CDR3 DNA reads TGCGCCAGCAGCTTGGATACGCTATCCTCTGGAAACACCATATATTTT. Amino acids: CASSLDTLSSGNTIYF.

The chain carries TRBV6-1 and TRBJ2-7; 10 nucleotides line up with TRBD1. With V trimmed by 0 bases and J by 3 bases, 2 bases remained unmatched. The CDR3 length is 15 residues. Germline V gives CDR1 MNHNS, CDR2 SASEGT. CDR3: CASSEAGQGDYEQYF. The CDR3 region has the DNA TGTGCCAGCAGTGAAGCTGGACAGGGGGACTACGAGCAGTACTTC.

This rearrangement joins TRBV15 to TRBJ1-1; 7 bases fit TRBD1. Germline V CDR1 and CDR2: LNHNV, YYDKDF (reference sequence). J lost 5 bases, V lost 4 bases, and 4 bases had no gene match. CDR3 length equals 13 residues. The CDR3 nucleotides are TGTGCCACCAGCAAATCAGGGGGGACTGAAGCTTTCTTT. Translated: CATSKSGGTEAFF. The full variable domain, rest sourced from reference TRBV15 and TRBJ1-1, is DAMVIQNPRYQVTQFGKPVTLSCSQTLNHNVMYWYQQKSSQAPKLLFHYYDKDFNNEADTPDNFQSRRPNTSFCFLDIRSPGLGDTAMYLCATSKSGGTEAFFGQGTRLTVV.

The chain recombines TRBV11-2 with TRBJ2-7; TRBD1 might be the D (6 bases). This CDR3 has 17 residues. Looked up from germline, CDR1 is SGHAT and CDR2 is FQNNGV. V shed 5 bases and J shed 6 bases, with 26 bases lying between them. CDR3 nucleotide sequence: TGTGCCAGCAGCCCCGGGACAAATGGCATAAGGACGGTCGAGCAGTACTTC. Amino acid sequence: CASSPGTNGIRTVEQYF. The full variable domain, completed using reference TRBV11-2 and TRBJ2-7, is EAGVAQSPRYKIIEKRQSVAFWCNPISGHATLYWYQQILGQGPKLLIQFQNNGVVDDSQLPKDRFSAERLKGVDSTLKIQPAKLEDSAVYLCASSPGTNGIRTVEQYFGPGTRLTVT.

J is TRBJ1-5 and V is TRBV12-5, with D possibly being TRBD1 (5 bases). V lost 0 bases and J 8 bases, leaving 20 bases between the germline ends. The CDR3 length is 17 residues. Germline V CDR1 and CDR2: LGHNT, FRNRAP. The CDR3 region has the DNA TGTGCTAGTGGTTTGGTACAGCGATTGGGGGGTACGGAGCCCCAGCATTTT. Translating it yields CASGLVQRLGGTEPQHF.

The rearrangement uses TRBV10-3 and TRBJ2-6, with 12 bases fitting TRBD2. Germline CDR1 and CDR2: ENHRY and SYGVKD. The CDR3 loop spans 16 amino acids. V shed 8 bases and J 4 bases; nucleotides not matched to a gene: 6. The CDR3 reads CAISGTSGLGANVLTF. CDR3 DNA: TGTGCCATCTCCGGGACTAGCGGGCTCGGGGCCAACGTCCTGACTTTC.

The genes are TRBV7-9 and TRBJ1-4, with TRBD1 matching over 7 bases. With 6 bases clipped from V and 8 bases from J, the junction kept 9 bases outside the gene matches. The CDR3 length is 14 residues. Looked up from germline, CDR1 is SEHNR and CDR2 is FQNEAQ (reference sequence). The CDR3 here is CASRSTGRNEKLFF. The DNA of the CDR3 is TGTGCCAGCAGATCGACAGGGCGTAACGAAAAACTGTTTTTT.

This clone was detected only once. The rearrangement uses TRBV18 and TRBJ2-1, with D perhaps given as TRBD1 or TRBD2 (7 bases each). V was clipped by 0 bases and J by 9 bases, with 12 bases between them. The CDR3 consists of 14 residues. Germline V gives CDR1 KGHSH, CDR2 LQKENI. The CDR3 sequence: CASSPPGRGGEQFF. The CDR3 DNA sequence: TGTGCCAGCTCACCACCGGGCAGGGGGGGTGAGCAGTTCTTC.

The CDR3 reads CAISESRRDSPLHF. CDR3 nucleotide sequence: TGTGCCATCAGTGAGTCGAGGCGAGATTCACCCCTCCACTTT. The chain is built from TRBV10-3 and TRBJ1-6; D is ambiguous. With 0 bases removed from V and 8 bases from J, the gap between germline ends came to 8 bases. Per the germline V gene, CDR1 is ENHRY and CDR2 is SYGVKD. This CDR3 comprises 14 residues.

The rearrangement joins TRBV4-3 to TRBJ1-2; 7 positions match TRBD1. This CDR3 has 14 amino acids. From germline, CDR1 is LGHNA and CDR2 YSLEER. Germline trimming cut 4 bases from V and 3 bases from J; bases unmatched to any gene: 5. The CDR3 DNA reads TGCGCCAGCAGCCCCAACAGGGGAGACTATGGCTACACCTTC. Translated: CASSPNRGDYGYTF.